The 21 T cell receptor beta chains given below trace back to one sample, sequenced in a study of vaccination and CD4 T cells after COVID-19. CD4+ T cells that had been cultured provided DNA sequenced with the Oncomine TCR Beta short-read assay. TCRdb re-called the PCR reads through MiXCR, storing one row per CDR3 protein. The table includes about 6,300 distinct CDR3 sequences, around 68% detected once. The treatment was: approximately 9-day PBMC culture with coronavirus spike peptide pools or control peptides (ViraFEST assay). The antigens for these receptors are not known. The specimen sequenced was CD4+ T cells from blood, cultured in vitro. All receptors derive from a human donor who had recovered from COVID-19.

The chain employs TRBV24-1 and TRBJ2-3, with D possibly matching TRBD1 (5 bases). Germline V lookup: CDR1 KGHDR, CDR2 SFDVKD. The V end lost 3 bases, the J end lost 5 bases, and 14 bases lay between the germline ends. The CDR3 sequence is 15 residues long. CDR3 region: CATSDKTEPLDTQYF. The CDR3, as DNA: TGTGCCACCAGTGATAAGACAGAACCCCTAGATACGCAGTATTTT.

The chain combines TRBV24-1 with TRBJ1-2; 7 bases fit TRBD1. CDR1 and CDR2 (germline): KGHDR, SFDVKD. Trimming took 5 bases from V and 2 from J; bases not matched to a gene: 13. This CDR3 comprises 17 residues. The CDR3 DNA sequence: TGTGCCACCAGTGCCCTAGACCCGGAGACAGGGAACTATGGCTACACCTTC. Its protein product is CATSALDPETGNYGYTF.

The V gene is TRBV5-4, the J gene TRBJ2-7; D uncertain. The CDR3 is 17 residues long. V lost 4 bases to trimming and J lost 2 bases, with 22 bases between them. CDR1 and CDR2 (germline): SGHNT, YYREEE (reference sequence). This CDR3 is CASSSGPGRSLAYEQYF. The CDR3 DNA reads TGTGCCAGCAGCAGTGGCCCCGGCAGGAGCCTAGCCTACGAGCAGTACTTC. The variable domain in full, completed from reference TRBV5-4 and TRBJ2-7, reads ETGVTQSPTHLIKTRGQQVTLRCSSQSGHNTVSWYQQALGQGPQFIFQYYREEENGRGNFPPRFSGLQFPNYSSELNVNALELDDSALYLCASSSGPGRSLAYEQYFGPGTRLTVT.

This clonotype was seen a single time. The V and J genes are TRBV7-2 and TRBJ2-3; D uncertain. The V end lost 1 base, the J end lost 2 bases, and 7 bases lay between the germline ends. The length of the CDR3 is 14 residues. The germline V gene encodes CDR1 SGHTA and CDR2 FQGNSA. CDR3 sequence (DNA): TGTGCCAGCAGCTTAGTGGGTCCCACAGATACGCAGTATTTT. Its translation: CASSLVGPTDTQYF.

This clonotype is termed large. The V call is TRBV10-3, the J call TRBJ2-3; D is perhaps TRBD2 (6 bases). The V and J ends lost 2 bases and 7 bases respectively, with 10 bases between them. The germline CDR1 and CDR2 sequences are ENHRY and SYGVKD. This CDR3 has 13 residues. The CDR3 loop reads CAISEGGKHTQYF. In DNA, the CDR3 is TGTGCCATCAGTGAGGGGGGGAAACATACGCAGTATTTT.

J is TRBJ2-3 and V is TRBV7-2, with TRBD2 identical over 9 bases. Germline loops: CDR1 SGHTA, CDR2 FQGNSA. The CDR3 covers 16 residues. The V segment lost 5 bases and the J segment 4 bases; nucleotides outside the gene matches: 10. CDR3 nucleotide sequence: TGTGCCAGCAGCGGGTTAGCGGGGGCCAGCTCAGATACGCAGTATTTT. The encoded protein is CASSGLAGASSDTQYF. The full variable domain, with the rest looked up from reference TRBV7-2 and TRBJ2-3, is GAGVSQSPSNKVTEKGKDVELRCDPISGHTALYWYRQSLGQGLEFLIYFQGNSAPDKSGLPSDRFSAERTGGSVSTLTIQRTQQEDSAVYLCASSGLAGASSDTQYFGPGTRLTVL.

Only a few counts were recorded for this clonotype. The rearrangement links TRBV6-1 to TRBJ2-3; 7 bases map to TRBD2. Germline V gene sequence: CDR1 MNHNS, CDR2 SASEGT. With V trimmed by 6 bases and J by 2 bases, 5 bases remained unmatched. The CDR3 totals 14 residues. The CDR3: CASRRSGNTDTQYF. DNA for the CDR3: TGTGCCAGCAGGAGAAGCGGGAACACAGATACGCAGTATTTT.

This clonotype has only a few counts. This chain joins TRBV20-1 and TRBJ2-2; 11 nucleotides align to TRBD2. Germline CDR1 and CDR2: DFQATT and SNEGSKA (reference sequence). This CDR3 comprises 14 residues. Unmatched junction bases numbered 3, after V lost 3 bases and J lost 6 bases. CDR3 sequence: CSARNSGGAGELFF. CDR3 nucleotides: TGCAGTGCTAGGAATAGCGGGGGGGCCGGGGAGCTGTTTTTT.

This sequence joins TRBV10-3 and TRBJ1-6; tentative D call: TRBD1 (5 bases). V lost 6 bases and J 7 bases, leaving 7 bases between the germline ends. Per the germline V gene, CDR1 is ENHRY and CDR2 is SYGVKD. The CDR3 sequence is 12 residues long. CDR3 sequence: CAIRGDNSPLHF. The CDR3 DNA follows: TGTGCCATCAGGGGGGACAATTCACCCCTCCACTTT.

The chain carries TRBV7-3 and TRBJ2-5, with 7 bases identical to TRBD2. CDR1 is SGHTA and CDR2 is FQGTGA in the germline V gene. The V segment lost 5 bases and the J segment 1 base; nucleotides outside the gene matches: 7. CDR3 size: 15 residues. In DNA, the CDR3 is TGTGCCAGCAGCACCTCGGGGGGTACCCAAGAGACCCAGTACTTC. It specifies CASSTSGGTQETQYF.

By share, this clonotype counts as medium-sized (0.01 to 0.1%). This chain connects TRBV6-5 to TRBJ1-1; D might be TRBD1 (6 bases). Trimming cost V 4 bases and J 1 base, with 10 bases left between them. CDR1 is MNHEY and CDR2 is SVGAGI in the germline V gene. The CDR3 runs 14 residues. The CDR3 reads CASSSIRGNTEAFF. The CDR3 DNA reads TGTGCCAGCAGTTCAATCAGGGGGAACACTGAAGCTTTCTTT.

The chain recombines TRBV2 with TRBJ1-1, with D hard to call. The CDR3 contains 15 residues. CDR1 and CDR2 from the germline V gene are SNHLY and FYNNEI. V lost 9 bases, J lost 0 bases, and 17 bases lay in between. The CDR3 DNA reads as TGTGCCAGGGAGTCCCGTGGGGAATTGAACACTGAAGCTTTCTTT. This gives the protein CARESRGELNTEAFF.

The V and J genes are TRBV20-1 and TRBJ2-1; either TRBD1 or TRBD2 may fit D (7 bases each). The CDR3 has 18 residues. The V end lost 0 bases, the J end lost 1 base, and 19 bases lay between the germline ends. CDR1 is DFQATT, CDR2 SNEGSKA, per germline (reference sequence). The CDR3 is CSARDWAGGRGSYNEQFF. The CDR3 DNA is TGCAGTGCTAGAGATTGGGCAGGGGGGAGGGGTTCCTACAATGAGCAGTTCTTC.

The chain is built from TRBV6-2 or TRBV6-3 and TRBJ1-6; possible D gene TRBD1, 6 bases. The CDR3 is 14 amino acids. CDR1 MNHEY and CDR2 SVGEGT come from the germline V gene. Trimming removed 5 bases at V and 4 bases at J, with 9 bases between. CDR3 residues: CASSDGQYNSPLHF. Here the CDR3 DNA reads TGTGCCAGCAGTGACGGACAGTATAATTCACCCCTCCACTTT.

The gene calls are TRBV7-3 and TRBJ1-1; D not certain. Trimming took 2 bases from V and 2 from J, leaving 6 bases between them. The CDR3 contains 13 residues. Germline-derived CDR1 and CDR2 are SGHTA and FQGTGA. CDR3 sequence: CASSLVPNTEAFF. The CDR3 DNA follows: TGTGCCAGCAGCTTAGTTCCAAACACTGAAGCTTTCTTT.

In this sample, this clonotype turned up a few times. The chain joins TRBV20-1 to TRBJ1-2; D may be TRBD1 (6 bases). CDR1 is DFQATT, CDR2 SNEGSKA, per germline (reference sequence). The CDR3 contains 10 residues. V gave up 2 bases and J gave up 14 bases, with 12 bases separating them. CDR3 residues: CSARRGAQTF. The CDR3, as DNA: TGCAGTGCTAGACGGGGGGCGCAGACCTTC.

The V and J genes are TRBV20-1 and TRBJ2-7; the D gene is possibly TRBD1 (6 bases). Per germline, CDR1 DFQATT and CDR2 SNEGSKA (reference sequence). Trimming removed 6 bases from V and 1 base from J, with 16 bases in between. This CDR3 has 14 residues. The CDR3 here is CSARPGRGSYEQYF. CDR3 DNA: TGCAGTGCAAGACCGGGCAGGGGATCCTACGAGCAGTACTTC.

This clonotype appeared a single time. This chain connects TRBV15 to TRBJ2-5; maybe TRBD2 (6 bases). CDR3 length equals 15 residues. The V gene lost 3 bases and the J gene lost 4 bases, with 15 bases spanning the gap. Per the germline V gene, CDR1 is LNHNV and CDR2 is YYDKDF (reference sequence). CDR3 protein: CATSSNRGNRETQYF. The CDR3 nucleotides are TGTGCCACCAGCAGTAACCGCGGGAACCGAGAGACCCAGTACTTC.

V is TRBV24-1 and J is TRBJ2-3, with a weak D call TRBD2 (6 bases). V shed 3 bases and J shed 3 bases, with 9 bases lying between them. There are 14 residues in the CDR3. CDR1 and CDR2 (germline): KGHDR, SFDVKD. The CDR3: CATSDPRETDTQYF. In DNA, the CDR3 is TGTGCCACCAGTGATCCCCGGGAGACAGATACGCAGTATTTT.

V gene TRBV6-1 combines with J gene TRBJ1-5, with a possible D match to TRBD1 (5 bases). The V gene's germline CDR1 is MNHNS and CDR2 SASEGT. The CDR3 extends over 12 amino acids. The germline V and J ends were trimmed by 6 bases and 11 bases, with 14 bases remaining between them. CDR3 DNA sequence: TGTGCCAGCAGAGAGGGGTTTAGGGCCCAGCATTTT. Protein sequence: CASREGFRAQHF.

This chain uses TRBV29-1 with TRBJ2-3; D not certain. Per the germline V gene, CDR1 is SQVTM and CDR2 is ANQGSEA. Trimming pared 6 bases from V and 7 bases from J, leaving 17 bases between. This CDR3 is 13 amino acids long. CDR3 in amino acids: CSVGRIQTHTQYF. The CDR3 DNA reads TGCAGCGTCGGGCGGATCCAGACTCATACGCAGTATTTT.